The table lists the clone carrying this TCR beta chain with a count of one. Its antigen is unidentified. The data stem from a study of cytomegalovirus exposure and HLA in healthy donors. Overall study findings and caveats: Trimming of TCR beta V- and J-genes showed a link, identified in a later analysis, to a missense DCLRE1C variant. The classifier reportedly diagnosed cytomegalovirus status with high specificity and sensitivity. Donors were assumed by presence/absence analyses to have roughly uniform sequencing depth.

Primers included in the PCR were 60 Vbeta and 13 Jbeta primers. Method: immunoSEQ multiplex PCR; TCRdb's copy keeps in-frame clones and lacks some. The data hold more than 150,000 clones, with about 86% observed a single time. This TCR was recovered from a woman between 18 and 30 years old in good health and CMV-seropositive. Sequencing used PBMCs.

The CDR3 loop reads CASRETGTGTLHF. CDR3 coding DNA: TGTGCCAGCAGGGAGACAGGGACGGGCACCCTCCACTTT. The chain joins TRBV6-5 to TRBJ1-6; 7 positions agree with TRBD1. This CDR3 spans 13 amino acids. In germline, CDR1 is MNHEY, CDR2 SVGAGI. J lost 14 bases, V lost 6 bases, and 10 bases had no gene match.